This passage covers 15 T cell receptor beta chains from one sample sequenced in a study of beta chain features in type 1 diabetes. Regarding the study as a whole: People with Type 1 diabetes carried modestly yet significantly shorter TCRB CDR3s in all four CD4+ subsets.

Their antigens remain unidentified. TCRB transcripts that were expressed got sequenced, as all of the isolated RNA had been reverse transcribed. Using immunoSEQ multiplex PCR, the repertoire was profiled, and TCRdb retains in-frame clones only, with some absent. The sample shows roughly 300,000 clones, about a tenth of them seen only once. The sample was central memory CD4+ T cells from blood. Every receptor here comes from a man aged 25 to 40 with type 1 diabetes.

Many counts were recorded for this clone. CDR3 DNA sequence: TGTGCCAGCAGCTACGGACAGGGGTCGGGGGAAAAACTGTTTTTT. Translated: CASSYGQGSGEKLFF. V and J are TRBV7-2 and TRBJ1-4; 9 nucleotides match TRBD1. The CDR3 contains 15 residues. Germline V gene data show CDR1 as SGHTA and CDR2 as FQGNSA. V lost 4 bases to trimming and J lost 8 bases; unmatched junction nucleotides: 8.

In this sample, this clone turned up a few times. V and J are TRBV5-1 and TRBJ2-4; no definite D call. CDR1 is SGHRS, CDR2 YFSETQ, per germline. There are 17 residues in the CDR3. Trimming removed 1 base at V and 0 bases at J, with 14 bases between. DNA for the CDR3: TGCGCCAGCAGCTTGTCGTTTGGGGAAGTAGCCAAAAACATTCAGTACTTC. Amino acid sequence: CASSLSFGEVAKNIQYF.

This clone has just a few counts. The CDR3 region is CASSPPVPTYEQYF. The CDR3 bases are TGTGCCAGCTCACCACCCGTGCCAACCTACGAGCAGTACTTC. The chain links TRBV18 to TRBJ2-7; D gene ambiguous. Per the germline V gene, CDR1 is KGHSH and CDR2 is LQKENI. The CDR3 has 14 amino acids. V lost 0 bases and J lost 2, with 8 bases in between.

This clone was recorded many times. The chain links TRBV5-1 to TRBJ2-1; D could derive from TRBD1 or TRBD2 (6 bases each). With 1 base removed from V and 9 bases from J, the gap between germline ends came to 14 bases. This CDR3 comprises 14 residues. In germline, CDR1 is SGHRS, CDR2 YFSETQ. CDR3 region: CASSLTEGGVEQFF. CDR3 in DNA: TGCGCCAGCAGCTTGACCGAGGGGGGAGTTGAGCAGTTCTTC.

This clone was recorded at least ten times. The genes are TRBV11-2 and TRBJ1-4; D is uncertain. V lost 3 bases and J lost 3, with 8 bases in between. Germline assignment: CDR1 SGHAT and CDR2 FQNNGV. This CDR3 has 14 residues. CDR3 residues: CASSFQNSNEKLFF. Written as DNA, the CDR3 is TGTGCCAGCAGCTTTCAGAACTCTAATGAAAAACTGTTTTTT.

The V call is TRBV27, the J call TRBJ2-2, with no clear D. With 6 bases removed from V and 6 bases from J, the gap between germline ends came to 11 bases. The CDR3 has 13 residues. CDR1 and CDR2 from the germline V gene are MNHEY and SMNVEV (reference sequence). CDR3 in DNA: TGTGCCAGCAGCCCGGTTCGAGCCGGGGAGCTGTTTTTT. It codes for CASSPVRAGELFF.

This clone was counted between two and nine times. The chain is built from TRBV7-2 and TRBJ2-1, with D unresolved. V gave up 4 bases and J gave up 9 bases, with 16 bases separating them. The V gene's germline CDR1 is SGHTA and CDR2 FQGNSA. This CDR3 has 14 amino acids. CDR3 residues: CASSSSRDMGEQFF. CDR3 nucleotide sequence: TGTGCCAGCAGCTCCTCCCGCGATATGGGTGAGCAGTTCTTC.

The chain is built from TRBV29-1 and TRBJ1-2; D is possibly TRBD1 (6 bases). This CDR3 spans 15 amino acids. Trimming shortened V by 5 bases and J by 4 bases, and 20 bases separated the two germline ends. Per the germline V gene, CDR1 is SQVTM and CDR2 is ANQGSEA. The CDR3 DNA is TGCAGCGTTCCTGCTGGGGGGCGCTTGAGCTATGGCTACACCTTC. The encoded protein is CSVPAGGRLSYGYTF. The complete variable domain, with remaining parts taken from reference TRBV29-1 and TRBJ1-2, reads SAVISQKPSRDICQRGTSLTIQCQVDSQVTMMFWYRQQPGQSLTLIATANQGSEATYESGFVIDKFPISRPNLTFSTLTVSNMSPEDSSIYLCSVPAGGRLSYGYTFGSGTRLTVV.

This clone was detected many times. The V and J genes are TRBV2 and TRBJ2-6; perhaps TRBD1 as D (5 bases). CDR3 length: 12 amino acids. V was shortened by 6 bases and J by 8 bases, with 8 bases between the two germline ends. CDR1 is SNHLY, CDR2 FYNNEI, per germline. The CDR3 loop is CASSPGSNVLTF. In DNA form, the CDR3 reads TGTGCCAGCAGCCCAGGGTCCAACGTCCTGACTTTC.

This clone has only a few counts. The chain has TRBV2 and TRBJ1-1; unclear D gene. This CDR3 has 13 residues. Trimming stripped 7 bases from V and 1 base from J, with 10 bases between. Germline values: CDR1 SNHLY, CDR2 FYNNEI. The CDR3 nucleotides are TGTGCCAGCACCCAGGACTCGAACACTGAAGCTTTCTTT. Its translation is CASTQDSNTEAFF.

V usage is TRBV28 and J usage is TRBJ2-7; 10 positions match TRBD1. Trimming took 7 bases from V and 4 from J; bases not matched to a gene: 7. Germline loops: CDR1 MDHEN, CDR2 SYDVKM. The CDR3 contains 14 residues. CDR3 sequence: CASISTGGIYEQYF. CDR3 DNA sequence: TGTGCCAGCATATCGACAGGGGGCATTTACGAGCAGTACTTC. The whole variable domain, remainder taken from reference TRBV28 and TRBJ2-7, is DVKVTQSSRYLVKRTGEKVFLECVQDMDHENMFWYRQDPGLGLRLIYFSYDVKMKEKGDIPEGYSVSREKKERFSLILESASTNQTSMYLCASISTGGIYEQYFGPGTRLTVT.

The chain recombines TRBV19 with TRBJ1-2, with 7 positions matching TRBD1. This CDR3 has 14 amino acids. The germline V gene has CDR1 LNHDA and CDR2 SQIVND (reference sequence). Losses at the gene ends were 5 bases for V and 2 bases for J; bases not matched to a gene: 5. The CDR3 region has the DNA TGTGCCAGTAGTCCCGTGACAGGGAACTATGGCTACACCTTC. The encoded protein is CASSPVTGNYGYTF.

This clone was observed a handful of times. The genes are TRBV5-4 and TRBJ2-5; 10 nucleotides match TRBD1. With V trimmed by 5 bases and J by 5 bases, 6 bases remained unmatched. The CDR3 has 14 amino acids. The germline V gene has CDR1 SGHNT and CDR2 YYREEE (reference sequence). The CDR3 region has the DNA TGTGCCAGCAGTTTTGGGACAGGGGACGAGACCCAGTACTTC. It codes for CASSFGTGDETQYF.

The V call is TRBV19, the J call TRBJ1-2; 7 bases are a match to TRBD1. Trimming cost V 6 bases and J 5 bases; bases outside gene matches: 3. This CDR3 has 12 residues. Germline V gene sequence: CDR1 LNHDA, CDR2 SQIVND (reference sequence). CDR3 protein: CASSSTGYGYTF. The DNA of the CDR3 is TGTGCCAGTAGCTCGACAGGGTATGGCTACACCTTC.

The chain links TRBV6-6 to TRBJ2-7; a possible D gene is TRBD2 (6 bases). The germline V and J ends were trimmed by 7 bases and 1 base, with 11 bases remaining between them. CDR1 and CDR2 (germline): MNHNY, SVGAGI (reference sequence). The CDR3 loop spans 13 amino acids. The CDR3 here is CASTSAGSYEQYF. CDR3 in DNA: TGTGCCAGCACCTCGGCGGGGTCCTACGAGCAGTACTTC.